Below are 31 T cell receptor beta chains sequenced from a single sample in a study of CXCR3-negative and CXCR3-positive naive CD8 T cells. The TRB cDNA libraries were prepared by 5' RACE with UMI labels. TCRdb reprocessed the 5' RACE reads; each CDR3 protein has one entry and no DNA is given. Its table records about 62,000 distinct CDR3 sequences. Sequenced: naive CXCR3- CD8+ T cells from blood. As for subset: CD45RO-CCR7+CD27+CD95- naive CD8+ T cells lacking CXCR3 (TNR3-). All receptors come from a human donor in good health. Some clones in this sample may be carry-over from other donors' samples.

The V call is TRBV29-1, the J call TRBJ1-3; TCRdb returns TRBD1, unconfirmable since there is no DNA. This CDR3 comprises 15 residues. The germline CDR1 and CDR2 sequences are SQVTM and ANQGSEA. CDR3 sequence reads: CSVVGDRNSGNTIYF.

The rearrangement uses TRBV27 and TRBJ1-1; checking the TCRdb D call of TRBD1 is not possible without DNA. The CDR3 contains 14 residues. CDR1 is MNHEY, CDR2 SMNVEV, per germline (reference sequence). The CDR3: CASSPGQVNTEAFF.

V usage is TRBV7-3 and J usage is TRBJ2-3; as DNA is missing, the TRBD1 call by TCRdb cannot be tested. The CDR3 is made up of 14 amino acids. From germline, CDR1 is SGHTA and CDR2 FQGTGA. The CDR3 protein is CASTLNGGTDTQYF.

The chain recombines TRBV29-1 with TRBJ1-2; the D call of TRBD1 rests on TCRdb alone, since no DNA is present to check it. The V gene's germline CDR1 is SQVTM and CDR2 ANQGSEA. The CDR3 sequence is 12 residues long. CDR3 sequence: CSVGGGTLGDTF.

The chain carries TRBV27 and TRBJ2-1; TCRdb outputs TRBD2, but without DNA this stays unchecked. The germline V gene has CDR1 MNHEY and CDR2 SMNVEV (reference sequence). CDR3 length: 15 amino acids. This CDR3 reads CASALGTSGGDEQFF.

The V call is TRBV7-2, the J call TRBJ1-1. The CDR3 has 18 residues. Germline V lookup: CDR1 SGHTA, CDR2 FQGNSA. CDR3 residues: CASSLVRNTGGMNTEAFF.

The genes are TRBV29-1 and TRBJ2-7; TCRdb gives TRBD1 as the D gene, but with no DNA this cannot be confirmed. CDR1 and CDR2 from the germline V gene are SQVTM and ANQGSEA. The CDR3 runs to 12 residues. The chain's CDR3 is CSVGTGGRRQYF.

This chain connects TRBV20-1 to TRBJ1-4; TCRdb designates TRBD1, a call that cannot be tested without DNA. The CDR3 consists of 19 residues. The germline CDR1 and CDR2 sequences are DFQATT and SNEGSKA (reference sequence). CDR3 sequence reads: CSATADRLIFNGPNEKLFF.

The chain employs TRBV6-5 and TRBJ2-7. Germline V gene lookup returns CDR1 MNHEY and CDR2 SVGAGI. This CDR3 has 14 residues. The CDR3 sequence is CASSYKWGSYEQYF.

The V and J genes are TRBV20-1 and TRBJ1-4; TCRdb designates TRBD1, a call that cannot be tested without DNA. The germline V gene has CDR1 DFQATT and CDR2 SNEGSKA (reference sequence). CDR3 length: 13 amino acids. This CDR3 is CSAKGPRSEKLFF.

The chain joins TRBV12-3 or TRBV12-4 to TRBJ2-5; the D call from TCRdb, TRBD2, cannot be confirmed without DNA. The CDR3 length is 15 residues. CDR3 protein: CASNKAGPPQETQYF.

The chain is built from TRBV7-9 and TRBJ2-1. CDR3 length: 16 amino acids. Per the germline V gene, CDR1 is SEHNR and CDR2 is FQNEAQ (reference sequence). The CDR3 protein is CASSARGGSSYNEQFF. Full variable domain (remainder filled in from reference TRBV7-9 and TRBJ2-1): DTGVSQNPRHKITKRGQNVTFRCDPISEHNRLYWYRQTLGQGPEFLTYFQNEAQLEKSRLLSDRFSAERPKGSFSTLEIQRTEQGDSAMYLCASSARGGSSYNEQFFGPGTRLTVL.

The chain carries TRBV2 and TRBJ1-5; without DNA, the TCRdb call of TRBD1 cannot be checked. This CDR3 has 13 amino acids. Germline V gene data show CDR1 as SNHLY and CDR2 as FYNNEI. The CDR3 here is CGSDRESNQPQHF.

V is TRBV4-3 and J is TRBJ2-7; TCRdb's assignment of TRBD1 cannot be checked, as there is no DNA. CDR1 and CDR2 (germline): LGHNA, YSLEER. This CDR3 is built from 14 residues. The CDR3 sequence: CASSQAVQLYEQYF.

The rearrangement uses TRBV10-2 and TRBJ2-7; the TRBD1 assignment by TCRdb is unverifiable without DNA. CDR1 WSHSY and CDR2 SAAADI come from the germline V gene. The CDR3 loop spans 13 amino acids. The CDR3: CASMGQGDYEQYF.

V gene TRBV27 combines with J gene TRBJ2-1; the TRBD1 assignment by TCRdb is unverifiable without DNA. The CDR3 sequence is 17 residues long. Germline V gene lookup returns CDR1 MNHEY and CDR2 SMNVEV (reference sequence). The CDR3 reads CASSPMKGAQTPGEQFF.

The chain couples TRBV4-1 to TRBJ2-2; TCRdb's D call, TRBD2, is unchecked because there is no DNA. This CDR3 spans 18 amino acids. From germline, CDR1 is MGHRA and CDR2 YSYEKL. This CDR3 is CASSHDTRGGPSPGELFF.

V is TRBV27 and J is TRBJ2-3. This CDR3 region has 15 residues. Germline assignment: CDR1 MNHEY and CDR2 SMNVEV (reference sequence). This CDR3 is CASSLTGVISDTQYF.

This chain connects TRBV24-1 to TRBJ2-3; TCRdb picks TRBD1, but there is no DNA to check that call. The CDR3 is made up of 18 amino acids. CDR1 KGHDR and CDR2 SFDVKD come from the germline V gene. The CDR3 here is CATSDPLTGAHPTDTQYF.

The J gene is TRBJ1-1, the V gene TRBV9. This CDR3 is built from 14 residues. CDR1 SGDLS and CDR2 YYNGEE come from the germline V gene. CDR3 sequence: CASSVDQANTEAFF. Filled out from reference TRBV9 and TRBJ1-1, the complete variable domain reads DSGVTQTPKHLITATGQRVTLRCSPRSGDLSVYWYQQSLDQGLQFLIQYYNGEERAKGNILERFSAQQFPDLHSELNLSSLELGDSALYFCASSVDQANTEAFFGQGTRLTVV.

V and J are TRBV7-9 and TRBJ2-1; TCRdb selects TRBD1, and the lack of DNA leaves this call unchecked. The germline gives CDR1 SEHNR, CDR2 FQNEAQ (reference sequence). This CDR3 comprises 16 residues. CDR3 loop: CASSPRTPGQINEQFF.

V gene TRBV27 combines with J gene TRBJ2-1; with no DNA, the TCRdb D assignment of TRBD1 cannot be verified. Germline V gene data show CDR1 as MNHEY and CDR2 as SMNVEV (reference sequence). This CDR3 has 13 amino acids. CDR3 residues: CASRGTAWGEQFF.

The chain recombines TRBV12-3 or TRBV12-4 with TRBJ2-7; the TRBD2 assignment by TCRdb is unverifiable without DNA. The CDR3 runs 16 residues. The CDR3: CASSPLSPSGSHEQYF.

The chain employs TRBV19 and TRBJ2-5. Germline-derived CDR1 and CDR2 are LNHDA and SQIVND (reference sequence). The CDR3 runs to 13 residues. Here the CDR3 reads CASSDTYQETQYF.

CDR3: CASSSTGQGFYEQFF. V usage is TRBV7-6 and J usage is TRBJ2-1; the D call of TRBD1 rests on TCRdb alone, since no DNA is present to check it. CDR1 is SGHVS, CDR2 FNYEAQ, per germline. This CDR3 is built from 15 residues.

The chain carries TRBV29-1 and TRBJ2-5; TCRdb selects TRBD1, and the lack of DNA leaves this call unchecked. The CDR3 is 16 residues long. CDR1 and CDR2 (germline): SQVTM, ANQGSEA. This chain's CDR3 is CSVPVAGAPKKETQYF.

This chain joins TRBV29-1 and TRBJ2-7. The germline gives CDR1 SQVTM, CDR2 ANQGSEA. The CDR3 covers 12 residues. The CDR3 region is CSGKVNDYEQYF.

V usage is TRBV6-2 or TRBV6-3 and J usage is TRBJ2-1; the D gene TCRdb calls, TRBD1, cannot be checked with no DNA. Germline V CDR1 and CDR2: MNHEY, SVGEGT. The CDR3 spans 11 residues. CDR3 protein: CASSYPGVQFF.

V usage is TRBV7-3 and J usage is TRBJ1-1; TCRdb reports TRBD1, a call that lacks DNA to check it against. Per germline, CDR1 SGHTA and CDR2 FQGTGA. This CDR3 has 13 amino acids. This chain's CDR3 is CASSSGQGTEAFF.

The rearrangement uses TRBV12-5 and TRBJ2-2; the D gene TCRdb calls, TRBD2, cannot be checked with no DNA. This CDR3 spans 18 amino acids. Germline assignment: CDR1 LGHNT and CDR2 FRNRAP. The CDR3 loop is CASGLVLGTEGGWRELFF.

The J gene is TRBJ2-2, the V gene TRBV29-1. The CDR3 spans 11 residues. CDR1 SQVTM and CDR2 ANQGSEA come from the germline V gene. CDR3 loop: CSVDFVGELFF.